This T cell receptor beta chain appears in the sequencing data of a study of cytomegalovirus exposure and HLA in healthy donors. The PCR contained 60 Vbeta and 13 Jbeta primers. Profiled with immunoSEQ multiplex PCR; TCRdb holds only in-frame clones, not every one. The profile shows about 190,000 clones, 87% of them singletons. A word on this clone: Its antigen is unidentified.

General observations from the study: A missense variant in DCLRE1C was later tied to TCR beta V- and J-gene trimming.

The source of this sequence is a man aged 25 to 45 in good health and CMV-seronegative. The sample taken for sequencing was PBMCs.

The CDR3 region is CASRSPSGGLTQYF. CDR3 bases: TGTGCCAGCAGGTCCCCTAGCGGGGGCCTTACGCAGTATTTT. The genes are TRBV7-6 and TRBJ2-3, with 10 bases that match TRBD2. Germline-derived CDR1 and CDR2 are SGHVS and FNYEAQ. The CDR3 contains 14 residues. Trimming removed 6 bases from V and 8 bases from J; junction bases left unmatched: 8. The complete variable domain, with remaining parts taken from reference TRBV7-6 and TRBJ2-3, reads GAGVSQSPRYKVTKRGQDVALRCDPISGHVSLYWYRQALGQGPEFLTYFNYEAQQDKSGLPNDRFSAERPEGSISTLTIQRTEQRDSAMYRCASRSPSGGLTQYFGPGTRLTVL.